This T cell receptor beta chain was identified during a study of CD8+ T cells in alopecia areata (dated by TCRdb to 2016 to 2019). General notes on the study: The treated patients took part in an open-label pilot trial in which moderate-to-severe alopecia areata was treated with oral tofacitinib at 5 to 10 mg twice daily. Tofacitinib was given for 6 to 18 months, followed by 6 months of follow-up off drug to assess delayed response and recurrence. Amplification of TCRbeta CDR3 regions was done by immunoSEQ multiplex PCR using 35 Vbeta forward primers and 13 Jbeta reverse primers. On the human side, TCRbeta sequencing was run on scalp tissue and on sorted CD4+ and CD8+ peripheral blood T cells from healthy controls and from alopecia areata patients with either patchy or totalis/universalis disease. Biopsies were taken from tofacitinib-treated patients at baseline and again at 4 and 24 weeks into treatment, and several of those patients also had a later scalp biopsy. Clonality in the scalp was compared among normal scalp (n=4), patchy alopecia areata scalp (n=8), and alopecia totalis/universalis scalp (n=8). For the treated patients, the SALT score, which quantifies what percentage of scalp surface area is affected, served as the measure of disease severity. RNA came from the PAXgene miRNA kit for fixed scalp, the miRNeasy kit for PBMCs, and the RNeasy kit for mouse skin. The study used high-throughput TCRbeta sequencing to examine T cell clonal expansion in alopecia areata, in both the C3H/HeJ mouse model and human patients. What the authors observed across the whole study: Resident alphabeta T cells in normal human skin are also sequenced, complicating scalp TCR repertoire analysis, unlike mouse skin dominated by gammadelta T cells. Scalp clonality and the number of expanded CD8+ clones among the top 100 scalp clones were significantly decreased by tofacitinib. Because the treated cohort was small and included a single nonresponder, larger studies are needed to assess links between baseline CD8+ expansion and response. Many expanded lesional clones persisted in scalp and blood during tofacitinib treatment, which may partly explain relapse after stopping treatment. TCR sequences shared between patients were less clear than in mice, possibly partly because of HLA diversity in the patient population. Compared with normal scalp, lesional scalp had higher clonality and more expanded CD8+ clones, particularly in alopecia totalis/universalis, a pattern that suggests antigenic drive.

Remarks on this clone: No antigen is known for it. Nothing much larger sits one base from this clone, and base qualities are not available.

The library was built by means of the immunoSEQ multiplex PCR assay. To provide template for TCR sequencing, every sample had RNA extracted and reverse transcribed into cDNA. First-strand cDNA was synthesized with SuperScript III using a 2:1 mix of oligo-dT and random hexamers. A synthetic immune receptor repertoire was used to assess amplification bias, and residual bias was removed computationally. The authors processed their data as follows. Raw reads were preprocessed to remove errors, and CDR3 was defined by IMGT conventions from the conserved cysteine to phenylalanine. Clonality was computed by normalizing Shannon entropy by log2 of the number of productive unique TCRs and subtracting the result from 1. Scalp TCRbeta sequences were cross-referenced with sorted blood CD4 and CD8 repertoires so that the CD4 or CD8 identity of scalp clones could be inferred. TCRdb provides this immuneACCESS table in a form limited to in-frame rearrangements. Some clones are lacking; in checked studies, under half of them reflect an unresolved V gene, and why the rest are absent is not known. The DNA gave D and trimming, while V, J and clone size come from that table. Counted in this sample were roughly 150,000 clones; about 59% of them appeared once. Together, the top ten hold approximately 15% of the sample.

The label giving this sample's time point can be read as: less than five weeks on oral tofacitinib. Taken with the paper, the label for treatment or condition translates to: oral pan-JAK inhibitor, 5-10 mg twice daily. Peripheral blood and lesional scalp punch biopsies were obtained from patients with alopecia areata. PBMCs were isolated by density centrifugation and stained for CD3, CD4 and CD8, after which CD4+ and CD8+ T cells were sorted on a FACSAria. For this chain, trimming is 6 bases at the V end and 2 bases at the J end, and the number of junction bases without a gene match is 9. From a lookup of the germline V gene (reference sequence), CDR1 and CDR2 are MNHNY and SVGAGI. From cysteine to phenylalanine, the CDR3 is 15 amino acids long. This entry keeps only the CDR3 DNA: 45 bases, framed from base 1.

The specimen was CD8+ T cells sorted from blood, collected at week 4, from a patient treated with tofacitinib. The chain couples TRBV6-6 to TRBJ2-5, with TRBD2 identical over 7 junction bases. The sequence came from a human donor with alopecia areata. The CDR3 reads CASSRLGTTQETQYF. The nucleotide sequence reads TGTGCCAGCAGCCGCCTAGGGACTACGCAAGAGACCCAGTACTTC.